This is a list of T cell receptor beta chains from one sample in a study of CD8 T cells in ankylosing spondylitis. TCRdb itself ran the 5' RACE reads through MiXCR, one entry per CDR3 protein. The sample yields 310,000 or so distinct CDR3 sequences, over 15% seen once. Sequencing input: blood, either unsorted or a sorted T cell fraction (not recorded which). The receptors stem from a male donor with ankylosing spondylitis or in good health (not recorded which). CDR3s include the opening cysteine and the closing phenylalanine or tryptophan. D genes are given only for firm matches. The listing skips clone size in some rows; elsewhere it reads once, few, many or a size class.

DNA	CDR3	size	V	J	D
TGTGCCAGCAGCTTAGAGGGCAGGGGCACAGATACGCAGTATTTT	CASSLEGRGTDTQYF	few	TRBV7-2	TRBJ2-3	NA
TGTGCCAGCAGTCGACACAGGGGTGGGGAGACCCAGTACTTC	CASSRHRGGETQYF	few	TRBV12-3/TRBV12-4	TRBJ2-5	TRBD1
TGTGCCAGGGGGGCTCCGGGTAGCAATCAGCCCCAGCATTTT	CARGAPGSNQPQHF	few	TRBV2	TRBJ1-5	NA
TGCGCCAGCAGCTTTCAGGGGGCCACTGAAGCTTTCTTT	CASSFQGATEAFF	many	TRBV5-1	TRBJ1-1	TRBD1
TGTGCCAGCAACCCGGGACTAGCTAGCACAGATACGCAGTATTTT	CASNPGLASTDTQYF	NA	TRBV27	TRBJ2-3	TRBD2
TGTGCTAGCAGCTTAAAGGACAGGGGAGAGACCCAGTACTTC	CASSLKDRGETQYF	NA	TRBV7-7	TRBJ2-5	TRBD1
TGTGCCAGCAGTTTACGTACCGGGACAGGGGTAGAGACCCAGTACTTC	CASSLRTGTGVETQYF	few	TRBV27	TRBJ2-5	TRBD1
TGCGCCAGCAGCCGCGGGACTAGGCAAGAGACCCAGTACTTC	CASSRGTRQETQYF	few	TRBV5-1	TRBJ2-5	TRBD2
TGTGCCAGCAGCGTAGCAGGTGGCTCGAACACCGGGGAGCTGTTTTTT	CASSVAGGSNTGELFF	NA	TRBV9	TRBJ2-2	NA
TGCAGCGCGAGGGAGGGGAGCGGAGCTGAAGCTTTCTTT	CSAREGSGAEAFF	many	TRBV29-1	TRBJ1-1	NA
TGTGCCAGCAGCGACAGGGTGAACACCGGGGAGCTGTTTTTT	CASSDRVNTGELFF	NA	TRBV9	TRBJ2-2	NA
TGCAGCGTTGAGGGAGACTATAATGAGCAGTTCTTC	CSVEGDYNEQFF	many	TRBV29-1	TRBJ2-1	NA
TGTGCCAGCAGCTTATCGACAGACGAGACCCAGTACTTC	CASSLSTDETQYF	NA	TRBV7-9	TRBJ2-5	NA
TGTGCCAGCAGCTCAGGGGGCGGTAATGAAAAACTGTTTTTT	CASSSGGGNEKLFF	NA	TRBV9	TRBJ1-4	TRBD1
TGTGCCAGTCAAAATTCAAGGGTTGGTGAGCAGTTCTTC	CASQNSRVGEQFF	few	TRBV19	TRBJ2-1	NA
TGCGCCAGCAGCCAGATCAGGGACCAAGAGACCCAGTACTTC	CASSQIRDQETQYF	few	TRBV4-1	TRBJ2-5	NA
TGTGCCAGCAGTTTGGCGCCAGATCGCACTGAAGCTTTCTTT	CASSLAPDRTEAFF	NA	TRBV12-3/TRBV12-4	TRBJ1-1	NA
TGCGCCAGCAGTGAGTCGATCAGGGCTGGCTACACCTTC	CASSESIRAGYTF	many	TRBV10-2	TRBJ1-2	NA
TGCGCCAGCAGCTTGGAACTAGCGGGGGGGCCGGGCAATGAGCAGTTCTTC	CASSLELAGGPGNEQFF	NA	TRBV5-1	TRBJ2-1	TRBD2
TGCGCCAGCAGCTCTATGCCCGAGACAGGGGTGGATACGCAGTATTTT	CASSSMPETGVDTQYF	NA	TRBV5-1	TRBJ2-3	TRBD1
TGTGCCAGCAGCCAACCGGAGACAGGGGGCTACAATGAGCAGTTCTTC	CASSQPETGGYNEQFF	NA	TRBV7-9	TRBJ2-1	TRBD1
TGCGCCAGCAGCGGTGACGGGGCCTACAATGAGCAGTTCTTC	CASSGDGAYNEQFF	NA	TRBV4-1	TRBJ2-1	NA
TGCAGCGTTCCCCCAGGGTGGGGGACAGGGGGAGATACGCAGTATTTT	CSVPPGWGTGGDTQYF	many	TRBV29-1	TRBJ2-3	TRBD1
TGTGCCAGCAGCCCCTCTCTGGGGGAGAATGAAAAACTGTTTTTT	CASSPSLGENEKLFF	NA	TRBV27	TRBJ1-4	NA
TGTGCCAGCAGTACAGGGGACGGCTATGGCTACACCTTC	CASSTGDGYGYTF	many	TRBV28	TRBJ1-2	TRBD1
TGCGCCAGCAGCTTGACGGGACTAGCGGGATCTCCCGGGGAGCTGTTTTTT	CASSLTGLAGSPGELFF	few	TRBV5-1	TRBJ2-2	TRBD2
TGTGCCAGCAGTTACTCGGCCAGGATCCCCTACAATGAGCAGTTCTTC	CASSYSARIPYNEQFF	NA	TRBV6-5	TRBJ2-1	NA
TGTGCCAGCAGTGAAATTGGGACAGGGAGTTCACCCCTCCACTTT	CASSEIGTGSSPLHF	many	TRBV12-3/TRBV12-4	TRBJ1-6	TRBD1
TGTGCCAGTAGAATGTCGGGACTTAGCAATCAGCCCCAGCATTTT	CASRMSGLSNQPQHF	NA	TRBV19	TRBJ1-5	NA
TGTGCCAGCAGTCCGTGGGACCTCTTCTCTGGAAACACCATATATTTT	CASSPWDLFSGNTIYF	once	TRBV12-3/TRBV12-4	TRBJ1-3	NA
TGCAGCGTTGAGCGTCTGGGGTGGGAGACCCAGTACTTC	CSVERLGWETQYF	NA	TRBV29-1	TRBJ2-5	NA
TGCGCCAGCAGCGCCGGGATTCAATCAACAGATACGCAGTATTTT	CASSAGIQSTDTQYF	few	TRBV5-1	TRBJ2-3	NA
TGTGCCAGCAGTTACTCAGGGGGCGCGCAGCCCCAGCATTTT	CASSYSGGAQPQHF	few	TRBV6-5	TRBJ1-5	TRBD1
TGTGCCAGCAGTTTCCCGCGACAGGGACATACGCAGTATTTT	CASSFPRQGHTQYF	few	TRBV28	TRBJ2-3	TRBD1
TGTGCCAGCAGCCCCCCACCCGGGCGTAATGAGCAGTTCTTC	CASSPPPGRNEQFF	few	TRBV9	TRBJ2-1	NA
TGCAGTGCTAGGAATACAGGGAATCAGCCCCAGCATTTT	CSARNTGNQPQHF	few	TRBV20-1	TRBJ1-5	NA
TGCAGTGCCCGCTCCGCGACTAGCGGGGGTCACACAGATACGCAGTATTTT	CSARSATSGGHTDTQYF	NA	TRBV20-1	TRBJ2-3	TRBD2
TGCAGTGCTAGAGGGACATCGAGGGAGACCCAGTACTTC	CSARGTSRETQYF	NA	TRBV20-1	TRBJ2-5	NA
TGTGCCAGCAGCTTACGCCCGATTCCGGAAGAGACCCAGTACTTC	CASSLRPIPEETQYF	NA	TRBV7-8	TRBJ2-5	NA
TGTGCCAGCAGTTTCGGAGGGCCTCGGGAGACCCAGTACTTC	CASSFGGPRETQYF	NA	TRBV27	TRBJ2-5	NA
TGTGCCAGCACCCAAGTTGTAACCGGGGGTGAAAAACTGTTTTTT	CASTQVVTGGEKLFF	NA	TRBV3-1	TRBJ1-4	NA
TGTGCCAGCAGCTTAGAAACAACCGGGGAGCTGTTTTTT	CASSLETTGELFF	few	TRBV7-2	TRBJ2-2	NA
TGCAGTGCTTCCGGACAGGGGAACCAAGAGACCCAGTACTTC	CSASGQGNQETQYF	NA	TRBV20-1	TRBJ2-5	TRBD1
TGTGCCAGCAGTTCAGTATCCATTCAGTACTTC	CASSSVSIQYF	NA	TRBV28	TRBJ2-4	NA
TGTGCCAGCAGCTTTCCAGCTAACTATGGCTACACCTTC	CASSFPANYGYTF	many	TRBV5-6	TRBJ1-2	NA
TGTGCCTGGAGTAGAGGACGGGAGATGAACACTGAAGCTTTCTTT	CAWSRGREMNTEAFF	NA	TRBV30	TRBJ1-1	NA
TGTGCCAGCAGCTTAGGCTCGGGCCGATCCTACAATGAGCAGTTCTTC	CASSLGSGRSYNEQFF	NA	TRBV7-2	TRBJ2-1	NA
TGTGCCAGCAGCCAAGTTGCATTCCCTGGCTCGACCCAGTACTTC	CASSQVAFPGSTQYF	NA	TRBV3-1	TRBJ2-5	NA